These 16 T cell receptor beta chains originate from one sample sequenced in a study of T cell responses to AZD1222 COVID-19 vaccine (dated by TCRdb to the early 2020s). Receptor amplification or capture employed the immunoSEQ multiplex PCR assay. TCRdb stores this immuneACCESS table with in-frame sequences only. Part of the clones is absent; in the studies checked, under half of the shortfall reflects unresolved V genes, and no reason is known for the rest. This sample lists 110,000 or so clones; approximately 89% were detected once. Approximately 4.9% of the sample rests with the top ten. What this sample's time point label stands for: baseline before first vaccination. The sample consisted of peripheral blood, taken on day 0 of AZD1222 vaccination. These receptors were obtained from an adult in good health.

V is TRBV4-3 and J is TRBJ2-7; TRBD2 aligns across 9 bases. Trimming at V came to 0 bases and at J to 4 bases, leaving 4 bases not matched to a gene. The CDR3 has 15 amino acids. The germline V gene has CDR1 LGHNA and CDR2 YSLEER. DNA of the CDR3: TGCGCCAGCAGCCAAGAGGGGCGGGGGGGTTACGAGCAGTACTTC. It codes for CASSQEGRGGYEQYF.

This clone was detected a few times. The chain uses TRBV9 and TRBJ2-2; 9 bases fit TRBD1. V lost 7 bases, J lost 3 bases, and 1 base stayed unmatched. This CDR3 region has 13 residues. In germline, CDR1 is SGDLS, CDR2 YYNGEE. The CDR3 nucleotides are TGTGCCAGCGGGACAGGGTACACCGGGGAGCTGTTTTTT. This codes for CASGTGYTGELFF. The variable domain in full, with the rest retrieved from reference TRBV9 and TRBJ2-2, is DSGVTQTPKHLITATGQRVTLRCSPRSGDLSVYWYQQSLDQGLQFLIQYYNGEERAKGNILERFSAQQFPDLHSELNLSSLELGDSALYFCASGTGYTGELFFGEGSRLTVL.

The chain has TRBV6-1 and TRBJ2-7; D not resolved. Germline V CDR1 and CDR2: MNHNS, SASEGT. The CDR3 is 13 residues long. V lost 3 bases and J 5 bases, leaving 11 bases between the germline ends. The CDR3 DNA is TGTGCCAGCAGTGATGGTCCAAGGAACGAGCAGTACTTC. Translation gives CASSDGPRNEQYF.

The chain employs TRBV3-1 (or the pseudogene TRBV3-2) and TRBJ2-7, with D maybe TRBD2 (5 bases). Germline CDR1 is LGHDT and CDR2 is YNNKEL (reference sequence). Trimming removed 2 bases from V and 10 bases from J, with 21 bases in between. CDR3 length equals 15 residues. CDR3 sequence: CASSQSGLSPARQYF. In DNA form, the CDR3 reads TGTGCCAGCAGCCAATCCGGACTCTCTCCGGCAAGACAGTACTTC.

The rearrangement joins TRBV19 to TRBJ2-2; D could derive from TRBD1 or TRBD2 (7 bases each). Trimming took 4 bases from V and 0 from J, leaving 12 bases between them. Germline lookup yields CDR1 LNHDA and CDR2 SQIVND (reference sequence). CDR3 length: 16 amino acids. In DNA form, the CDR3 reads TGTGCCAGTAGTAGGGGAGGGGGCGCGAACACCGGGGAGCTGTTTTTT. Translated: CASSRGGGANTGELFF.

This chain links TRBV6-1 with TRBJ1-5, with a weak D call TRBD1 (6 bases). CDR3 length: 15 residues. Germline V gives CDR1 MNHNS, CDR2 SASEGT. V lost 3 bases to trimming and J lost 7 bases, with 16 bases between them. In DNA, the CDR3 is TGTGCCAGCAGTGAGCCCACAGGGTTCAGCCAGCCCCAGCATTTT. The encoded protein is CASSEPTGFSQPQHF.

The chain combines TRBV20-1 with TRBJ1-1; TRBD1 aligns across 8 bases. Germline V gives CDR1 DFQATT, CDR2 SNEGSKA (reference sequence). The CDR3 is 10 amino acids. J was trimmed by 12 bases and V by 3 bases; bases with no gene match: 3. The CDR3 nucleotides are TGCAGTGCTAGCGACAGGGGAACTTTCTTT. It codes for CSASDRGTFF.

The chain joins TRBV7-6 to TRBJ2-1; D might be TRBD2 (5 bases). Germline CDR1 and CDR2: SGHVS and FNYEAQ. Trimming cost V 5 bases and J 2 bases, with 16 bases left between them. The CDR3 is made up of 16 amino acids. CDR3 in DNA: TGTGCCAGCAGCCTGACCCGGGGTCTCACCTACAATGAGCAGTTCTTC. Translated, it gives CASSLTRGLTYNEQFF.

Note on this clone: One end of the junction varies from germline; a read error may be responsible. The chain carries TRBV6-1 and TRBJ1-1, with a weak D call TRBD1 (5 bases). The CDR3 has 14 amino acids. Germline lookup yields CDR1 MNHNS and CDR2 SASEGT. CDR3 coding DNA: TGTGCCAGCAGGGAAGGGGTATGGGGGACTGAAGCTTTCTTT. It translates to CASREGVWGTEAFF.

This clone was found a few times. The chain couples TRBV5-1 to TRBJ1-1; a possible D gene is TRBD1 (6 bases). CDR1 and CDR2 (germline): SGHRS, YFSETQ. The length of the CDR3 is 15 residues. V was trimmed by 4 bases and J by 1 base, leaving 14 bases between them. The CDR3 DNA follows: TGCGCCAGCAGCCCCCGGGGGGCGCCGAACACTGAAGCTTTCTTT. Translation: CASSPRGAPNTEAFF.

This chain connects TRBV6-5 to TRBJ1-5, with a possible D match to TRBD1 (6 bases). Per germline, CDR1 MNHEY and CDR2 SVGAGI. This CDR3 contains 15 residues. V was cut by 7 bases and J by 5 bases, with 18 bases left in between. CDR3 region: CASNYGGAIDQPQHF. As DNA, the CDR3 is TGTGCCAGCAATTATGGGGGGGCAATCGATCAGCCCCAGCATTTT.

This chain uses TRBV27 with TRBJ1-3; D is perhaps TRBD1 (6 bases). The CDR3 is 13 amino acids. Germline V CDR1 and CDR2: MNHEY, SMNVEV (reference sequence). Between the trimmed V and J ends, which lost 4 bases and 3 bases, there was a span of 7 bases. The CDR3 coding sequence is TGTGCCAGCAGTTACAGGGATGGAAACACCATATATTTT. Protein product: CASSYRDGNTIYF.

The gene calls are TRBV4-2 and TRBJ2-2, with a possible D match to TRBD2 (6 bases). Germline lookup yields CDR1 LGHNA and CDR2 YNFKEQ. Trimming left V 0 bases short and J 6 bases short, with 11 bases between. The CDR3 sequence is 15 residues long. This CDR3 reads CASSQEPSVPGELFF. CDR3 nucleotides: TGTGCCAGCAGCCAAGAACCTAGCGTACCCGGGGAGCTGTTTTTT.

The chain couples TRBV9 to TRBJ1-2; the match to TRBD1 covers 10 bases. This CDR3 is built from 15 residues. Germline lookup yields CDR1 SGDLS and CDR2 YYNGEE. Germline trimming cut 0 bases from V and 7 bases from J; bases unmatched to any gene: 6. CDR3 sequence (DNA): TGTGCCAGCAGCGTAGGACAGGGGGCGCAGGGTGGCTACACCTTC. It specifies CASSVGQGAQGGYTF.

The genes are TRBV6-2 or TRBV6-3 and TRBJ2-1; TRBD2 matches 9 bases. CDR3 length: 15 residues. V was clipped by 2 bases and J by 7 bases; unmatched bases: 6. Germline assignment: CDR1 MNHEY and CDR2 SVGEGT. As DNA, the CDR3 is TGTGCCAGCAGTTACGAGCGGGGGGCGGGAAATGAGCAGTTCTTC. The encoded protein is CASSYERGAGNEQFF.

The J gene is TRBJ1-4, the V gene TRBV18; the D gene is possibly TRBD1 (6 bases). The CDR3 loop spans 16 amino acids. Deletions cut 3 bases from V and 6 bases from J, with 17 bases between. CDR1 is KGHSH and CDR2 is LQKENI in the germline V gene. This chain's CDR3 is CASSPPNPGVYEKLFF. In DNA, the CDR3 is TGTGCCAGCTCACCCCCGAACCCAGGGGTGTATGAAAAACTGTTTTTT.